This T cell receptor beta chain is drawn from a study of OX40 agonist ivuxolimab in advanced cancers. Study in general: Patients with hepatocellular carcinoma, melanoma, renal cell or head and neck cancer made up the dose-escalation patients. Having had anti-PD-1, anti-PD-L1 or anti-CTLA-4 therapy before was allowed, and approximately 40% had some. Overall study findings and caveats: Patients with a partial response at 0.1-3.0 mg/kg had among the lowest clonal expansion.

The method was immunoSEQ multiplex PCR; TCRdb's version includes in-frame clones alone and lacks a portion of them. The sample records about 84,000 clones, roughly 82% being singletons. Points on this clone: Its antigen is not identified.

The CDR3 consists of 13 residues. Germline assignment: CDR1 LNHDA and CDR2 SQIVND (reference sequence). V gene TRBV19 combines with J gene TRBJ1-2; 10 bases are a match to TRBD1. The input for sequencing was CD4+ or CD8+ T cells sorted from blood, taken in a trial of the OX40 agonist ivuxolimab. This sequence originates from an adult with an advanced solid tumor such as melanoma, head and neck, liver or kidney cancer. The CDR3 sequence: CATSGQGNYGYTF. DNA for the CDR3: TGTGCAACTTCGGGACAGGGGAACTATGGCTACACCTTC.